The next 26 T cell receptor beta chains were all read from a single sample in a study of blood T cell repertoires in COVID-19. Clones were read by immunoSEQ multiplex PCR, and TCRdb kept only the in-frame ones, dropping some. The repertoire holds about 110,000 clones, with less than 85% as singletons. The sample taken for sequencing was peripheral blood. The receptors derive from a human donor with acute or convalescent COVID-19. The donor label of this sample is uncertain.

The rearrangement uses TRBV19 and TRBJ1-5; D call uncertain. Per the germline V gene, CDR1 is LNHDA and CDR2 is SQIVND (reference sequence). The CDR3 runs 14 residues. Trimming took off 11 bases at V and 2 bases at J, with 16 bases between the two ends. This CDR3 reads CAGSRGGGNQPQHF. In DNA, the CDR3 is TGTGCCGGAAGTCGGGGTGGGGGCAATCAGCCCCAGCATTTT.

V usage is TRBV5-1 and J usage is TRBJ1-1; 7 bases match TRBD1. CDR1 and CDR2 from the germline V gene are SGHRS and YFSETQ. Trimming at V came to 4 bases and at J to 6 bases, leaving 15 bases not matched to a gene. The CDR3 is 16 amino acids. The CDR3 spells CASSPGPGQVLAEAFF. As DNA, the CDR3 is TGCGCCAGCAGCCCTGGCCCCGGACAGGTCCTCGCTGAAGCTTTCTTT.

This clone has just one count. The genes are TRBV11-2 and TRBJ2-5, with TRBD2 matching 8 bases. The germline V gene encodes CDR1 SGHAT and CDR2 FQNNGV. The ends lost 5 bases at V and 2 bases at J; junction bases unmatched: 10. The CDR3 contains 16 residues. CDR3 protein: CASSRRLANQQETQYF. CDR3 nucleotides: TGTGCCAGCAGCCGACGACTAGCGAACCAGCAAGAGACCCAGTACTTC.

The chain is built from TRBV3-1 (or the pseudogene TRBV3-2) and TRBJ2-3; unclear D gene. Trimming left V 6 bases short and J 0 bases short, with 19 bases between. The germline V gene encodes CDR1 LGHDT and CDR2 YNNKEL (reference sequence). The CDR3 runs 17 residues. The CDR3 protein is CASSLGFGQLSTDTQYF. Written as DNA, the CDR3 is TGTGCCAGCAGTCTTGGCTTTGGCCAGTTGAGCACAGATACGCAGTATTTT.

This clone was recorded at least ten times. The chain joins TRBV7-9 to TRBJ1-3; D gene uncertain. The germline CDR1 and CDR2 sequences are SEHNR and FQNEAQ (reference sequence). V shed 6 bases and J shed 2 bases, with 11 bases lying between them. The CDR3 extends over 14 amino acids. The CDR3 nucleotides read TGTGCCAGCAGAGCCGGGTCCCCTGGAAACACCATATATTTT. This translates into CASRAGSPGNTIYF.

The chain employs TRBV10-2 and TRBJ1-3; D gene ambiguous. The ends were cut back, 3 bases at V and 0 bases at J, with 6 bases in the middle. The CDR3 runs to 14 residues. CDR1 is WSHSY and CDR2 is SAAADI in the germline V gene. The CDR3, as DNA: TGCGCCAGCAGTGATAGTCGCTCTGGAAACACCATATATTTT. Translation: CASSDSRSGNTIYF.

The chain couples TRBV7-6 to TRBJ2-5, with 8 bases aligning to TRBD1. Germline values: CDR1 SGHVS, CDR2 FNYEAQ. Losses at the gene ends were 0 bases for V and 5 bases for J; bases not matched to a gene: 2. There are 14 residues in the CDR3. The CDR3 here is CASSLAPGGETQYF. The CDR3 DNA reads TGTGCCAGCAGCTTAGCACCAGGGGGCGAGACCCAGTACTTC.

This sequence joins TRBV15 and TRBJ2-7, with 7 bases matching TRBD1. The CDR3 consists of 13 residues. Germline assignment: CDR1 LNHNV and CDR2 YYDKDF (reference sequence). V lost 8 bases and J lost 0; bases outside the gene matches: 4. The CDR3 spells CATLGTVSYEQYF. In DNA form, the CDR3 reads TGTGCCACCTTGGGGACAGTCTCCTACGAGCAGTACTTC.

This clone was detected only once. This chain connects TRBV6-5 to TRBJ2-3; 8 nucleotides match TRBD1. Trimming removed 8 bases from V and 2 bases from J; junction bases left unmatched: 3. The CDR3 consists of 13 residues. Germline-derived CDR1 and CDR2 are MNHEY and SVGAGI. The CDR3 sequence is CASLGQVTDTQYF. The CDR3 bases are TGTGCCAGCCTGGGACAGGTCACAGATACGCAGTATTTT.

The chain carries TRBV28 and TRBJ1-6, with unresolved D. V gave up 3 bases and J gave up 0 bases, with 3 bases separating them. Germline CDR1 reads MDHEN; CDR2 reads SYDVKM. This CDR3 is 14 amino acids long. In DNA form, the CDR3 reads TGTGCCAGCAGTTTGAGCTCCTATAATTCACCCCTCCACTTT. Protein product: CASSLSSYNSPLHF.

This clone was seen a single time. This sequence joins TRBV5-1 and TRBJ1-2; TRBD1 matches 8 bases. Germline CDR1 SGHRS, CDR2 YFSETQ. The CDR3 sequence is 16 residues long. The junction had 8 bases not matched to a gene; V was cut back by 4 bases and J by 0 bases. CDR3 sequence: CASSRSQGASNYGYTF. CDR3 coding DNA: TGCGCCAGCAGCCGAAGTCAGGGGGCCTCTAACTATGGCTACACCTTC.

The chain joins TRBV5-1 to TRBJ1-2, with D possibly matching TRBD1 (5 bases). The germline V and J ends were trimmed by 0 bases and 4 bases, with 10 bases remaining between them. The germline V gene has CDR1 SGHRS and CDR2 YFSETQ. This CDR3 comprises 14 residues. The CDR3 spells CASSLAQGSYGYTF. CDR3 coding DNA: TGCGCCAGCAGCTTGGCTCAGGGTTCCTATGGCTACACCTTC.

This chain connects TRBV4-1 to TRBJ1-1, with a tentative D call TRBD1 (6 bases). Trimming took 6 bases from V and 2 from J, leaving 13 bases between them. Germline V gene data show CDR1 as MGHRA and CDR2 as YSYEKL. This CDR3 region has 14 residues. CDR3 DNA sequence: TGCGCCAGCAGTCTACAGGGAGCCAACACTGAAGCTTTCTTT. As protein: CASSLQGANTEAFF.

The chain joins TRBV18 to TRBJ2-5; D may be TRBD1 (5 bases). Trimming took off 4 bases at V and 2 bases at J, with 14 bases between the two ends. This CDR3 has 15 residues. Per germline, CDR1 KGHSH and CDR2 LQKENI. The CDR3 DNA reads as TGTGCCAGCTCACTTGGACACAAGGGACAAGAGACCCAGTACTTC. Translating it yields CASSLGHKGQETQYF.

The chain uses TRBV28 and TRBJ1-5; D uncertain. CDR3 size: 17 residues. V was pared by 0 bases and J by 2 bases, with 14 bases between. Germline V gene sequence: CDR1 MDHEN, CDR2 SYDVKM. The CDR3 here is CASSLWGGSGGNQPQHF. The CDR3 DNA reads TGTGCCAGCAGTTTATGGGGAGGGAGCGGGGGCAATCAGCCCCAGCATTTT.

The CDR3 loop is CASSLGLDRGRAETQYF. The DNA for the CDR3 is TGTGCCAGCAGCTTAGGTTTAGACAGGGGGCGCGCAGAGACCCAGTACTTC. The chain employs TRBV7-6 and TRBJ2-5; 10 nucleotides align to TRBD1. Germline V gene sequence: CDR1 SGHVS, CDR2 FNYEAQ. The CDR3 is made up of 17 amino acids. V lost 1 base, J lost 4 bases, and 9 bases stayed unmatched.

As DNA, the CDR3 is TGCGCCAGCAGCCAAGACAGGGGTCCCTACGAGCAGTACGTC. This translates into CASSQDRGPYEQYV. The chain couples TRBV4-1 to TRBJ2-7; D perhaps matches TRBD1 (6 bases). Trimming removed 0 bases at V and 2 bases at J, with 8 bases between. This CDR3 has 14 residues. Germline CDR1 is MGHRA and CDR2 is YSYEKL.

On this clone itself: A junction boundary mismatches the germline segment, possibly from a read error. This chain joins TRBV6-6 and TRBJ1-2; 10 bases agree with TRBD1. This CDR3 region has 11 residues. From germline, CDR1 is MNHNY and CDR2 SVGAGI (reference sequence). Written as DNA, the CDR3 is TGTGCCAGCAGCACAGGGACAGGGGCCTTCTTC. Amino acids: CASSTGTGAFF.

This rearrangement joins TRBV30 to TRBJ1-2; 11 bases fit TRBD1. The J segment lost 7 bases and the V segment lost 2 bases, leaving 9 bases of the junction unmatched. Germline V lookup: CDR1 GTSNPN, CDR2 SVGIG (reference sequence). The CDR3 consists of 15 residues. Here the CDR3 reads CAWSLVGTGGPGYTF. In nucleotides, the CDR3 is TGTGCCTGGAGTCTGGTAGGGACAGGGGGTCCTGGCTACACCTTC.

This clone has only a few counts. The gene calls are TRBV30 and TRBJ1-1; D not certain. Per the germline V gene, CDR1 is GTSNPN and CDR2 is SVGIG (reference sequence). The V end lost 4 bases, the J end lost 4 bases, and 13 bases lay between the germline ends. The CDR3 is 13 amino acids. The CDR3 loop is CAWKIALSTEAFF. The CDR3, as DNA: TGTGCCTGGAAAATCGCTCTTAGCACTGAAGCTTTCTTT.

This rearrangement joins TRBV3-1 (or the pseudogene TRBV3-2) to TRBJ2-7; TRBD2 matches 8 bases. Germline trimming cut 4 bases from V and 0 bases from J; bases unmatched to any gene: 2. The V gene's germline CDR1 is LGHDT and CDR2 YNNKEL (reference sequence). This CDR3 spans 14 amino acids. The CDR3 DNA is TGTGCCAGCAGCCCCGGGGGGGGCTCCTACGAGCAGTACTTC. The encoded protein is CASSPGGGSYEQYF.

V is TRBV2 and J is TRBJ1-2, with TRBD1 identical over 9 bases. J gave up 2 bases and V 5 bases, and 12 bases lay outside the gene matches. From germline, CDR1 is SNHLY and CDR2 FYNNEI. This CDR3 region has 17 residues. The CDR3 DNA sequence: TGTGCCAGCAGTCCAAGACTTCCGGGACAGGGCAACTATGGCTACACCTTC. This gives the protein CASSPRLPGQGNYGYTF. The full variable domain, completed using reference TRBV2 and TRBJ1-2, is EPEVTQTPSHQVTQMGQEVILRCVPISNHLYFYWYRQILGQKVEFLVSFYNNEISEKSEIFDDQFSVERPDGSNFTLKIRSTKLEDSAMYFCASSPRLPGQGNYGYTFGSGTRLTVV.

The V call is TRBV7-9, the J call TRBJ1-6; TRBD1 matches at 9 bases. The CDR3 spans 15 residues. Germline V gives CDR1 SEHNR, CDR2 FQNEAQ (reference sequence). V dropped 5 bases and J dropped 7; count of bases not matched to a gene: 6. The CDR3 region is CASSPTDRGNSPLHF. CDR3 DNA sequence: TGTGCCAGCAGCCCCACGGACAGGGGAAATTCACCCCTCCACTTT.

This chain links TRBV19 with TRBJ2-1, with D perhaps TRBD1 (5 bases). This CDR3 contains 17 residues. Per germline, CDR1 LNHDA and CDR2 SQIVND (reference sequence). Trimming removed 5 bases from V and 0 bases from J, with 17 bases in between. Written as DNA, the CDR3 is TGTGCCAGTAGTCCGCTGGTGGGGCTTACCTCCTACAATGAGCAGTTCTTC. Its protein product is CASSPLVGLTSYNEQFF. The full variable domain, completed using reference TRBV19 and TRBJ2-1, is DGGITQSPKYLFRKEGQNVTLSCEQNLNHDAMYWYRQDPGQGLRLIYYSQIVNDFQKGDIAEGYSVSREKKESFPLTVTSAQKNPTAFYLCASSPLVGLTSYNEQFFGPGTRLTVL.

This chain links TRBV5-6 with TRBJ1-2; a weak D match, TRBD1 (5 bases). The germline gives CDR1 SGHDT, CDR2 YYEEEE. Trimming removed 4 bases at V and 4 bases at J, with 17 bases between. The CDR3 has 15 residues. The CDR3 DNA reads TGTGCCAGCAGCCCGATGGGGCGACAGTTCTATGGCTACACCTTC. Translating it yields CASSPMGRQFYGYTF.

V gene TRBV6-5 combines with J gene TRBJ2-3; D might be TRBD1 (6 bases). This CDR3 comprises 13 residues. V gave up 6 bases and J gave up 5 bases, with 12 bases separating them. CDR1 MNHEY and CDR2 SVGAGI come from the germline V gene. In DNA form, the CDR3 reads TGTGCCAGCAGCCGTCCACAGGGAGATACGCAGTATTTT. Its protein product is CASSRPQGDTQYF.